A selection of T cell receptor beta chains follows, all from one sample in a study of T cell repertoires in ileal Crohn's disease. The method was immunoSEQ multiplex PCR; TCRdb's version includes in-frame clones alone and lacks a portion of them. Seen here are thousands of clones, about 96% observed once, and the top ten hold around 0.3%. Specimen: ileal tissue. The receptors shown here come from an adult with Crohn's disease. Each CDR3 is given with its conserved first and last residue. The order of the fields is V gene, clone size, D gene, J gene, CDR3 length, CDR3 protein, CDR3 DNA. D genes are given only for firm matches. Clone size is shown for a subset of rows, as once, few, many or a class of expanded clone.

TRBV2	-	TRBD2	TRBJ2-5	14	CASRAGTSAETQYF	TGTGCCAGCAGAGCCGGGACTAGTGCCGAGACCCAGTACTTC
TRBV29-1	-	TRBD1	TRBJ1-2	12	CSAGGESYGYTF	TGCAGTGCAGGGGGCGAGTCTTATGGCTACACCTTC
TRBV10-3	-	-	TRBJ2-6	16	CAISGGPPSGANVLTF	TGTGCCATCAGTGGAGGCCCGCCTTCTGGGGCCAACGTCCTGACTTTC
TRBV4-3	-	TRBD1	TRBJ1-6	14	CASSQGTVNSPLHF	TGCGCCAGCAGCCAGGGGACAGTTAATTCACCCCTCCACTTT
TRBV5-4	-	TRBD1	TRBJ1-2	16	CASSGGTGGSNYGYTF	TGTGCCAGCAGCGGAGGGACAGGGGGAAGTAACTATGGCTACACCTTC
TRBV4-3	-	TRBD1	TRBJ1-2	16	CASSRDRGRPNYGYTF	TGCGCCAGCAGCCGGGACAGGGGGCGGCCTAACTATGGCTACACCTTC
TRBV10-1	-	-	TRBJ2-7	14	CASSESKPGDEQYF	TGCGCCAGCAGTGAGTCGAAACCGGGGGACGAGCAGTACTTC
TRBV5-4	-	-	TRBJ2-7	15	CASSLRVRGGYEQYF	TGTGCCAGCAGCCTAAGGGTACGAGGGGGCTACGAGCAGTACTTC
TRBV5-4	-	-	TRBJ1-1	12	CASSFPGREAFF	TGTGCCAGCAGCTTCCCCGGGAGGGAAGCTTTCTTT
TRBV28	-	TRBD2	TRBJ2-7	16	CASSRPASGGNYEQYF	TGTGCCAGCAGCAGACCTGCTAGCGGGGGGAACTACGAGCAGTACTTC
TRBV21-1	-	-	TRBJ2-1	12	CARTGQGNEQFF	TGTGCCAGGACGGGACAGGGAAATGAGCAGTTCTTC
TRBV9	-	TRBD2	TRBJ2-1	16	CASSVGIAGGLNEQFF	TGTGCCAGCAGCGTGGGCATAGCGGGGGGGCTTAATGAGCAGTTCTTC
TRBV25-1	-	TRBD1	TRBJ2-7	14	CASSETGGSYEQYF	TGTGCCAGCAGTGAAACAGGGGGCTCCTACGAGCAGTACTTC
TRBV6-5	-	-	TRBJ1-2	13	CASSYSRGYGYTF	TGTGCCAGCAGTTACTCCAGGGGTTATGGCTACACCTTC
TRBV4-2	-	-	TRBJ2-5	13	CASSQDEYETQYF	TGTGCCAGCAGCCAAGATGAGTACGAGACCCAGTACTTC
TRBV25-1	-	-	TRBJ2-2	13	CASRTFNTGELFF	TGTGCCAGCAGGACTTTCAACACCGGGGAGCTGTTTTTT
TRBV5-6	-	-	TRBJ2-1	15	CASSADRTIYNEQFF	TGTGCCAGCAGCGCGGACAGGACTATCTACAATGAGCAGTTCTTC
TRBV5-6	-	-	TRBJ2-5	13	CASSLGQWETQYF	TGTGCCAGCAGCTTGGGACAGTGGGAGACCCAGTACTTC
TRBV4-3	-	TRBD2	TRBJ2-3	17	CASSQGERGVATDTQYF	TGCGCCAGCAGCCAAGGGGAGCGGGGGGTAGCCACAGATACGCAGTATTTT
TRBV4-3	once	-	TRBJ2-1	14	CASSQGPRVNEQFF	TGCGCCAGCAGCCAAGGGCCCCGGGTCAATGAGCAGTTCTTC
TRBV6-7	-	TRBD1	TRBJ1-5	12	CALKGQPEPQHF	TGTGCCTTAAAGGGACAGCCAGAGCCCCAGCATTTT
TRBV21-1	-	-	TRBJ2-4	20	CASSTRAGQGTLLAKNIQYF	TGTGCCAGCAGCACCAGGGCGGGACAGGGTACACTATTAGCCAAAAACATTCAGTACTTC
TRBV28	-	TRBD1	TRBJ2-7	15	CASSLPGTGVHEQYF	TGTGCCAGCAGTTTACCCGGGACAGGCGTCCACGAGCAGTACTTC
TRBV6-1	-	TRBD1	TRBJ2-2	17	CASSEVRGYRGTGELFF	TGTGCCAGCAGTGAAGTAAGGGGGTACAGGGGCACCGGGGAGCTGTTTTTT
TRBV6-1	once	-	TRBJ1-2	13	CASSAPGNYGYTF	TGTGCCAGCAGTGCCCCAGGGAACTATGGCTACACCTTC
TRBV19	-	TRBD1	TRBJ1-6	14	CASSVGTADSPLHF	TGTGCCAGTAGTGTCGGGACAGCCGATTCACCCCTCCACTTT
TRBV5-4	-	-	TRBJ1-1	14	CASSSRVSNTEAFF	TGTGCCAGCAGCTCCAGGGTCTCGAACACTGAAGCTTTCTTT
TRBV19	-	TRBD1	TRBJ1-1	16	CASSVRQGAYNTEAFF	TGTGCCAGTAGTGTAAGACAGGGTGCTTACAACACTGAAGCTTTCTTT
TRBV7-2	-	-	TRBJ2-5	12	CASSLAEETQYF	TGTGCCAGCAGCTTAGCCGAAGAGACCCAGTACTTC
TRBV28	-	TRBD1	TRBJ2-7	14	CASSPGGLAYEQYF	TGTGCCAGCAGCCCAGGGGGTCTGGCCTACGAGCAGTACTTC
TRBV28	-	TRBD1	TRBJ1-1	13	CASSLGTGTEAFF	TGTGCCAGCAGTTTAGGGACAGGTACTGAAGCTTTCTTT
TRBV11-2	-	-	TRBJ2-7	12	CASSLRSTGQYF	TGTGCCAGCAGCTTGCGAAGCACAGGGCAGTACTTC
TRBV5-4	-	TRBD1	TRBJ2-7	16	CASSSNRDRGRYEQYF	TGTGCCAGCAGCTCCAACCGGGACAGGGGAAGGTACGAGCAGTACTTC
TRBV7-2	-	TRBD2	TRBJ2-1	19	CASSQRTSGGVGSYNEQFF	TGTGCCAGCAGCCAGCGGACTAGCGGGGGGGTAGGGTCCTACAATGAGCAGTTCTTC
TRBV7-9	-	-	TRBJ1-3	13	CASRGTSGNTIYF	TGTGCCAGCAGGGGCACCTCTGGAAACACCATATATTTT
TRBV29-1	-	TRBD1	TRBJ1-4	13	CSVGQGRNEKLFF	TGCAGCGTTGGACAGGGGAGGAATGAAAAACTGTTTTTT
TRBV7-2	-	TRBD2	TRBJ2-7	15	CASSTAGLAGGEQYF	TGTGCCAGCAGCACCGCGGGACTAGCGGGGGGCGAGCAGTACTTC
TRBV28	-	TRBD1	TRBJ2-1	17	CASSLSWTGMYGNEQFF	TGTGCCAGCAGTTTATCGTGGACAGGGATGTACGGCAATGAGCAGTTCTTC
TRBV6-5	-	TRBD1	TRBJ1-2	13	CASSATGGDGYTF	TGTGCCAGCAGCGCGACAGGGGGGGATGGCTACACCTTC
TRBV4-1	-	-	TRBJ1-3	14	CASSPAGVGNTIYF	TGCGCCAGCAGCCCCGCAGGGGTTGGAAACACCATATATTTT
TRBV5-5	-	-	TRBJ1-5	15	CASSFFGGSNQPQHF	TGTGCCAGCAGCTTCTTCGGGGGAAGCAATCAGCCCCAGCATTTT
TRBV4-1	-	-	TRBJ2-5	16	CASSQGNSFSKETQYF	TGCGCCAGCAGCCAAGGAAATAGCTTTTCTAAAGAGACCCAGTACTTC
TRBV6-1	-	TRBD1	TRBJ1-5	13	CASLGQYNQPQHF	TGTGCCAGCTTGGGACAGTACAATCAGCCCCAGCATTTT
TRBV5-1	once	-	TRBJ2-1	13	CASSLQYDSEQFF	TGCGCCAGCAGCTTGCAGTATGACTCTGAGCAGTTCTTC
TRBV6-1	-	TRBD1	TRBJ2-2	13	CALRDRWTGELFF	TGTGCCTTACGGGACAGATGGACCGGGGAGCTGTTTTTT